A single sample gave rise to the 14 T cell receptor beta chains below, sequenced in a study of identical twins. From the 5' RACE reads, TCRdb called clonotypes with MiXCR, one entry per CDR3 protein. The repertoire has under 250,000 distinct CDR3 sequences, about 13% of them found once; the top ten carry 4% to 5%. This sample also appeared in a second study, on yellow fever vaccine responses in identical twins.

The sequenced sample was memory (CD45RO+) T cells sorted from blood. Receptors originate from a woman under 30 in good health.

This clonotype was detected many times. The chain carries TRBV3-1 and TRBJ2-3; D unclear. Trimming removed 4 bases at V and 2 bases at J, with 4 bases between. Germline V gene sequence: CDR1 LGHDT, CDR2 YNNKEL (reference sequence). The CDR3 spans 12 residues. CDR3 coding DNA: TGTGCCAGCAGCCGGGACACAGATACGCAGTATTTT. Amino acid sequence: CASSRDTDTQYF.

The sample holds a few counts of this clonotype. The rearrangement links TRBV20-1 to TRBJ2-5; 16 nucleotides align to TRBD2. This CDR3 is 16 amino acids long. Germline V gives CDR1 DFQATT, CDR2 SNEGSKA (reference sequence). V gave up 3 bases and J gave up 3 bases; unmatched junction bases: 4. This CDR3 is CSARGLAGGGKETQYF. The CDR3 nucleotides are TGCAGTGCTAGGGGACTAGCGGGGGGGGGAAAAGAGACCCAGTACTTC.

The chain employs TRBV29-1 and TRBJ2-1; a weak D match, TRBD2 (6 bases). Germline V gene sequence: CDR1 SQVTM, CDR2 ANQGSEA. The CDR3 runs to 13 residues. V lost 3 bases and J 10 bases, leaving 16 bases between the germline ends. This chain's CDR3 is CSVDNGRENEQFF. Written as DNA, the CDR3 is TGCAGCGTTGATAATGGGCGGGAAAACGAGCAGTTCTTC.

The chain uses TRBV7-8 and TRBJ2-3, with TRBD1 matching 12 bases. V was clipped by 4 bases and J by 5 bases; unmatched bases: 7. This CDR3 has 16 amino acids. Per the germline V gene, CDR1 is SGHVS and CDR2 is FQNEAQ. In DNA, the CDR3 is TGTGCCAGCAGCTCGTGGGGACAGGGGGCGGGAGATACGCAGTATTTT. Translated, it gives CASSSWGQGAGDTQYF.

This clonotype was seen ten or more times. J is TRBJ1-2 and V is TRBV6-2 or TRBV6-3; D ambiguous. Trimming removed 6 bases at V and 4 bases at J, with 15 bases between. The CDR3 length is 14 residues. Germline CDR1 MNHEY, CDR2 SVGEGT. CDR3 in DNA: TGTGCCAGCAGCCATACGGACGGAGGCTATGGCTACACCTTC. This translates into CASSHTDGGYGYTF.

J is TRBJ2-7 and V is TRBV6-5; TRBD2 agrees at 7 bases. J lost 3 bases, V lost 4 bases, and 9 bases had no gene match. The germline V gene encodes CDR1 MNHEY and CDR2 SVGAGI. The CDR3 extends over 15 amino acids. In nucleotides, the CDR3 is TGTGCCAGCAGTTCACCCCGACTAGCCGGCTACGAGCAGTACTTC. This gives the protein CASSSPRLAGYEQYF.

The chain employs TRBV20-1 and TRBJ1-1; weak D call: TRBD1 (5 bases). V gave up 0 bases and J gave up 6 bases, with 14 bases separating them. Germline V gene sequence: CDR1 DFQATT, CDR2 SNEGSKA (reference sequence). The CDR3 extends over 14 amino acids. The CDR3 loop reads CSARDPGRVAEAFF. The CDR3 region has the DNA TGCAGTGCTAGAGACCCAGGGAGGGTGGCTGAAGCTTTCTTT.

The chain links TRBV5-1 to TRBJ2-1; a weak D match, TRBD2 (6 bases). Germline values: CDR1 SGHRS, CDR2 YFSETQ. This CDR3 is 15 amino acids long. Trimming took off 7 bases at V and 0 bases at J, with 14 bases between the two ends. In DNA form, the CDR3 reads TGCGCCAGCGGGACCGGGACTTTCTCCTACAATGAGCAGTTCTTC. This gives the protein CASGTGTFSYNEQFF. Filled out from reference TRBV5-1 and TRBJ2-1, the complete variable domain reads KAGVTQTPRYLIKTRGQQVTLSCSPISGHRSVSWYQQTPGQGLQFLFEYFSETQRNKGNFPGRFSGRQFSNSRSEMNVSTLELGDSALYLCASGTGTFSYNEQFFGPGTRLTVL.

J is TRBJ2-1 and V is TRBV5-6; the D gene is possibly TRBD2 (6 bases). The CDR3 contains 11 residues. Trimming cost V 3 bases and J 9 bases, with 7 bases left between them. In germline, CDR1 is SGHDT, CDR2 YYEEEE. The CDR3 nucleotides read TGTGCCAGCAGCTCGGGACTTGAGCAGTTCTTC. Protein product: CASSSGLEQFF.

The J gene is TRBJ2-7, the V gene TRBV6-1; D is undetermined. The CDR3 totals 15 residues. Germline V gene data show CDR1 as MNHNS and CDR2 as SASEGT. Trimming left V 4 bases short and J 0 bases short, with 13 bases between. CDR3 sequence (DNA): TGTGCCAGCAGTGGGTCTGGCGGCGCCTCCTACGAGCAGTACTTC. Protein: CASSGSGGASYEQYF.

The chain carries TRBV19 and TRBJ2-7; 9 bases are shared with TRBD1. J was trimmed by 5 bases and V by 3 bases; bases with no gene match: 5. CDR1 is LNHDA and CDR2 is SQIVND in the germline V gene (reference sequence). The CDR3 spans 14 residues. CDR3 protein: CASSMGQGIHEQYF. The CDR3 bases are TGTGCCAGTAGTATGGGACAGGGTATCCACGAGCAGTACTTC.

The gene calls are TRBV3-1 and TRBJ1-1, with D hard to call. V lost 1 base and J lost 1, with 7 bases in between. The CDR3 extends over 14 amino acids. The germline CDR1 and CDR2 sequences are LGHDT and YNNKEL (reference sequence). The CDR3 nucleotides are TGTGCCAGCAGCCAAGGCTCGAGGAACACTGAAGCTTTCTTT. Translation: CASSQGSRNTEAFF.

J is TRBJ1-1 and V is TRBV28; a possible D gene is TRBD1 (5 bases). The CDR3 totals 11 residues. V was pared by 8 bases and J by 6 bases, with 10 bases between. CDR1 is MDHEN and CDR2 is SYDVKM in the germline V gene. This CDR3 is CASRVGAEAFF. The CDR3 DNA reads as TGTGCCAGCCGAGTAGGGGCTGAAGCTTTCTTT. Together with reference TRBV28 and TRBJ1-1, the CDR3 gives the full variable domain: DVKVTQSSRYLVKRTGEKVFLECVQDMDHENMFWYRQDPGLGLRLIYFSYDVKMKEKGDIPEGYSVSREKKERFSLILESASTNQTSMYLCASRVGAEAFFGQGTRLTVV.

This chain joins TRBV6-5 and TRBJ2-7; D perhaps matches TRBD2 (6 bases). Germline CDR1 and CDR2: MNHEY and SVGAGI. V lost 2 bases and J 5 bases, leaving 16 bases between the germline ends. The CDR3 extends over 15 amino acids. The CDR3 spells CASSYRLGGVDEQYF. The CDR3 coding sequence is TGTGCCAGCAGTTACCGCTTGGGGGGAGTCGACGAGCAGTACTTC.